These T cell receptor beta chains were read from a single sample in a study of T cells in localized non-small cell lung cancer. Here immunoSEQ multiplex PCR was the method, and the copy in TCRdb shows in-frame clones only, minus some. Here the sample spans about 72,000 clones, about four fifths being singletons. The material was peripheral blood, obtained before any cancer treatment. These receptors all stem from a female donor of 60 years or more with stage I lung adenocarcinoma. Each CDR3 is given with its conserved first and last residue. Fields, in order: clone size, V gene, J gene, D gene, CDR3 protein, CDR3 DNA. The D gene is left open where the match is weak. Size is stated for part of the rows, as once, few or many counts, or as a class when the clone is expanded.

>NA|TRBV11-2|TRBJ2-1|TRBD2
CASSFGLAGDDEQFF
TGTGCCAGCAGCTTTGGGCTAGCGGGAGATGATGAGCAGTTCTTC
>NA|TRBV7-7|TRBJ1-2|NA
CASSPTPGYGYTF
TGTGCTAGCAGCCCCACCCCGGGGTATGGCTACACCTTC
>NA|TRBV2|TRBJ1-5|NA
CASTQGSNQPQHF
TGTGCCAGCACTCAGGGAAGCAATCAGCCCCAGCATTTT
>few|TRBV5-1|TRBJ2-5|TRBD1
CASSLRGQIQETQYF
TGCGCCAGCAGCTTGCGGGGACAGATCCAAGAGACCCAGTACTTC
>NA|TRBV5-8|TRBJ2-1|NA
CASSRDIYNEQFF
TGTGCCAGCAGTCGGGACATTTACAATGAGCAGTTCTTC
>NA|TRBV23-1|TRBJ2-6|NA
CASSQSASSGANVLTF
TGCGCCAGCAGTCAATCGGCCAGCTCTGGGGCCAACGTCCTGACTTTC
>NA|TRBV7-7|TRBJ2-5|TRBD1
CASSRDRGETQYF
TGTGCTAGCAGCCGGGACAGGGGGGAGACCCAGTACTTC
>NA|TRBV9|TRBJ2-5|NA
CASSVEWSAETQYF
TGTGCCAGCAGCGTAGAGTGGAGCGCGGAGACCCAGTACTTC
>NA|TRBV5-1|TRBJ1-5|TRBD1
CASSLGDRDNQPQHF
TGCGCCAGCAGCTTGGGGGACAGAGACAATCAGCCCCAGCATTTT
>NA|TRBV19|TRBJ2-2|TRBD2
CAGSIAGQTGELFF
TGTGCCGGCTCAATAGCGGGCCAAACCGGGGAGCTGTTTTTT
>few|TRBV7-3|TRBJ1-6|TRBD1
CASSRTGGNSPLHF
TGTGCCAGCAGTCGGACAGGGGGAAATTCACCCCTCCACTTT
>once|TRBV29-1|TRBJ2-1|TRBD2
CSGLAGGKEQFF
TGCAGCGGCCTAGCGGGGGGGAAAGAGCAGTTCTTC
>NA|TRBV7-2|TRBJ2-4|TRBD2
CASSRDYKNIQYF
TGTGCCAGCAGCCGGGACTATAAAAACATTCAGTACTTC
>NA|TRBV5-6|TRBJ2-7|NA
CASSPPGGQRAEQYF
TGTGCCAGCAGCCCCCCCGGGGGGCAGAGGGCCGAGCAGTACTTC
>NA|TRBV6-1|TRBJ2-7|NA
CASSVGRTYEQYF
TGTGCCAGCAGTGTGGGACGGACCTACGAGCAGTACTTC
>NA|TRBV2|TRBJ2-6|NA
CASGSQGGANVLTF
TGTGCCAGCGGGAGTCAAGGTGGGGCCAACGTCCTGACTTTC
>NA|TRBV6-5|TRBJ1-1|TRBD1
CASSARGGMNTEAFF
TGTGCCAGCAGTGCCAGAGGGGGCATGAACACTGAAGCTTTCTTT
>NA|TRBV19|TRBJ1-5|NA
CASSITQGRSNQPQHF
TGTGCCAGTAGTATTACTCAGGGGCGTAGCAATCAGCCCCAGCATTTT
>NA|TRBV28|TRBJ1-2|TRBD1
CASSINRGQRYTF
TGTGCCAGCAGTATTAACAGGGGGCAGCGCTACACCTTC
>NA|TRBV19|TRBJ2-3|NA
CASSSGRQYTDTQYF
TGTGCCAGTAGTTCGGGACGCCAATACACAGATACGCAGTATTTT
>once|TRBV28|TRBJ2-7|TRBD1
CASSHRDRLLSEQYF
TGTGCCAGCAGTCACCGGGACAGGCTACTGAGTGAGCAGTACTTC
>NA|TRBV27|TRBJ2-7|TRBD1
CASSLSLQGYEQYF
TGTGCCAGCAGTTTATCCTTACAGGGGTACGAGCAGTACTTC
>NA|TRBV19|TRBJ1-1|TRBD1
CASRLKGANTEAFF
TGTGCCAGTAGGCTAAAGGGGGCCAACACTGAAGCTTTCTTT
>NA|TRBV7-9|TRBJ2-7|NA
CASSLPRGAPISSYEQYF
TGTGCCAGCAGCCTGCCCCGGGGGGCCCCGATTAGCTCCTACGAGCAGTACTTC
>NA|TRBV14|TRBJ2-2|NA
CASTLGQGRGTGELFF
TGTGCCAGCACCCTAGGGCAGGGCCGCGGCACCGGGGAGCTGTTTTTT
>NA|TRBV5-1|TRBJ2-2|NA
CASSLRLLGSVGELFF
TGCGCCAGCAGCTTGCGTCTTTTAGGCTCCGTCGGGGAGCTGTTTTTT
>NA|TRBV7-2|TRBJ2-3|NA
CASLQDGSTDTQYF
TGTGCCAGCTTACAGGACGGAAGCACAGATACGCAGTATTTT
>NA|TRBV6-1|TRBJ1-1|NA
CASSPTGTKRTEAFF
TGTGCCAGCAGCCCTACTGGGACAAAACGGACTGAAGCTTTCTTT
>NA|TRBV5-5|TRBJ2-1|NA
CASSLGQGGHNEQFF
TGTGCCAGCAGCTTGGGGCAGGGTGGACACAATGAGCAGTTCTTC
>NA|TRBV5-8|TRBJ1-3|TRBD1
CASSYGTATGNTIYF
TGTGCCAGCAGCTACGGGACAGCAACTGGAAACACCATATATTTT
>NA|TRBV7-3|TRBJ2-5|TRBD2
CASSPGLAGIKETQYF
TGTGCCAGCAGCCCCGGACTAGCGGGGATAAAAGAGACCCAGTACTTC
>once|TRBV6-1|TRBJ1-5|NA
CASRDRRQPQHF
TGTGCCAGCCGTGACCGGAGGCAGCCCCAGCATTTT
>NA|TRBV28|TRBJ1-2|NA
CASVTGSGGYTF
TGTGCCAGCGTAACAGGGTCAGGGGGCTACACCTTC
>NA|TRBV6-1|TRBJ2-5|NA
CASAMGTFTQETQYF
TGTGCCAGCGCAATGGGTACTTTTACCCAAGAGACCCAGTACTTC
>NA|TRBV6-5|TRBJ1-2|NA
CASSPRTLGGYTF
TGTGCCAGCAGCCCTCGGACGTTAGGTGGCTACACCTTC
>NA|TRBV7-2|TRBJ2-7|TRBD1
CASSSRTGEQYF
TGTGCCAGCAGCTCCCGGACAGGGGAGCAGTACTTC
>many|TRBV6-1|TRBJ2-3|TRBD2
CASSEGLAGPASTDTQYF
TGTGCCAGCAGTGAAGGGCTAGCGGGGCCTGCTAGCACAGATACGCAGTATTTT
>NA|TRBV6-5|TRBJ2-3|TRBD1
CASSPGTGRTDTQYF
TGTGCCAGCAGTCCCGGGACAGGGCGCACAGATACGCAGTATTTT
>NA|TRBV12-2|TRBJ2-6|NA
CATQSLLYGWANVLTF
TGTGCAACCCAGAGTCTGTTGTACGGTTGGGCCAACGTCCTGACTTTC
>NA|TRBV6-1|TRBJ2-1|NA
CASSESRQWENEQFF
TGTGCCAGCAGTGAATCAAGACAGTGGGAGAATGAGCAGTTCTTC
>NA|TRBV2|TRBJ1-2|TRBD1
CASSPTGKGGNGYTF
TGTGCCAGCAGCCCGACAGGGAAGGGGGGAAATGGCTACACCTTC
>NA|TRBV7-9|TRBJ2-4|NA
CASSLDLGSSEYF
TGTGCCAGCAGCTTAGATCTCGGGAGCTCAGAGTACTTC
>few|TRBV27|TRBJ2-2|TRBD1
CASSWTGGNTGELFF
TGTGCCAGCAGTTGGACAGGGGGGAACACCGGGGAGCTGTTTTTT
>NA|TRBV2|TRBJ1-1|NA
CASRRDNTEAFF
TGTGCCAGCAGAAGGGACAACACTGAAGCTTTCTTT
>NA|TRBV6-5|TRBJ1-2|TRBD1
CASSPRGRGGYTF
TGTGCCAGCAGTCCCAGGGGGCGAGGTGGCTACACCTTC
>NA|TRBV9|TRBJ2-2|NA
CASSARAADTGELFF
TGTGCCAGCAGCGCCCGGGCCGCAGACACCGGGGAGCTGTTTTTT
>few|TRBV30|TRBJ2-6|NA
CAWRGSGANVLTF
TGTGCCTGGAGAGGGTCTGGGGCCAACGTCCTGACTTTC
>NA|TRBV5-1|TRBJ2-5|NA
CASRVGLLTGTQYF
TGCGCCAGCAGGGTTGGGCTCCTTACAGGGACCCAGTACTTC